This TCR beta chain was obtained from a study of Ad26.COV2.S vaccination and SARS-CoV-2 variants. Overall study results and limits: Ad26.COV2.S recipients had broader spike-specific TCRs (P = 0.0014).

The protocol was immunoSEQ multiplex PCR, while the TCRdb copy is restricted to in-frame clones and leaves out a portion. Of over 400,000 clones listed, approximately 92% are singletons. Points on this clone: Its cognate antigen is unknown.

Germline CDR1 is SGDLS and CDR2 is YYNGEE. This CDR3 has 15 amino acids. V was clipped by 4 bases and J by 4 bases, with 16 bases between them. The treatment was: around 19 received Ad26.COV2.S at low or high dose, single or two shots; 5 received placebo; per-sample allocation not given. After the first vaccine or placebo injection, samples were drawn on day 63. This receptor was obtained from a person between 18 and 65 years old who received the Ad26.COV2.S COVID-19 vaccine or a placebo. V gene TRBV9 combines with J gene TRBJ2-3, with D hard to call. This specimen was peripheral blood, taken in a trial of Ad26.COV2.S vaccine versus placebo. CDR3 amino acids: CASSPSPGPPDTQYF. As DNA, the CDR3 is TGTGCCAGCAGCCCAAGTCCTGGCCCGCCAGATACGCAGTATTTT.